This TCR beta chain was recovered during a study of beta chain features in type 1 diabetes. This clone occurred a few times. Its antigen is not known. From germline, CDR1 is MDHEN and CDR2 SYDVKM. V lost 6 bases and J 2 bases, leaving 10 bases between the germline ends. The CDR3 loop spans 13 amino acids. The whole isolated RNA underwent reverse transcription, so sequencing captured expressed TCRB transcripts. There were approximately 3.5 million reads on average in the naive, central memory and regulatory T cell samples. Produced via immunoSEQ multiplex PCR; TCRdb's table is partial and in-frame only. The repertoire holds about 650,000 clones, with under 15% as singletons. Findings and caveats of the study: Shorter TCRB CDR3s, moderately but significantly so, were found in Type 1 diabetes patients in all four CD4+ subsets.

Markers CD45RO/CCR7/CD25/CD127/CD95/CD27 served to sort CD4+ naive, central memory, regulatory and stem cell-like memory cells. The chain links TRBV28 to TRBJ2-5; D ambiguous. This sequence was found in a man aged 30-40 years with type 1 diabetes. The sequencing sample was made of naive CD4+ T cells from blood. CDR3 protein: CASSPLVQETQYF. The CDR3 bases are TGTGCCAGCAGCCCACTCGTACAAGAGACCCAGTACTTC.